The text below deals with one T cell receptor (beta chain). The antigen it binds to is not known. No quality values exist for individual bases; no much larger clone is one base distant. This entry belongs to a study of shared clonotypes between healthy human individuals (dated by TCRdb to the early 2020s). Study-level background: The cohort comprised a couple of women and a few men aged 18 to 49 years. For each donor, CD4 naive and CD4 memory were each run on three plates, CD8 naive on two plates, and CD8 memory on one plate. The study deeply sequenced blood TCR repertoires of about 5 healthy adults to estimate repertoire size and the extent of clonotype sharing between individuals. Different laboratories and diverse techniques were used to prepare libraries and sequence TCR repertoires, to increase sequencing depth and limit assay-specific biases. Each donor's leukapheresis produced roughly between roughly 0.9 and 8.9 billion PBMCs. Broad study findings and their caveats: The genetic and exposure-history diversity represented was limited by the small number of donors. Sampling was restricted to blood, and TCR repertoires in tissue are likely to differ from TCR repertoires in blood. Rarefaction of sorted-subset datasets indicated incomplete sequencing despite the large sequencing depth. Based on pairwise subsampling, the degree of clonotype sharing among donors was expected to be affected by sequencing depth. Higher generation probabilities were observed for clonotypes shared by all four sorted-subset donors than for non-shared clonotypes. Sharing across a handful of donors was observed for approximately 5% of naive CD4, 3% to 4% of naive CD8, 2% to 2.5% of memory CD4, and less than 0.45% of memory CD8 clonotypes. Larger estimated clonotype richness was generally found for naive subsets than for memory subsets.

The germline V end is reduced by 0 bases and the J end by 8 bases; junction bases left unmatched: 7. As encoded in the germline V gene (reference sequence), CDR1 is SGHNT while CDR2 is YYREEE. From its cysteine to its phenylalanine, the CDR3 spans 15 amino acids. The read is trimmed to its CDR3 DNA, 45 bases read in frame from base 1. The donors were healthy, HIV-negative adults with no recently reported acute infections or vaccinations. Only Caucasian adults living in Nashville, Tennessee, USA were represented among the donors. Magnetic negative selection was used to enrich CD4+ T cells, after which naive cells were positively selected on CD45RA and the negative fraction became the memory subset. Blood was collected by leukapheresis, and PBMCs were isolated by Ficoll-Histopaque density gradient centrifugation and then cryopreserved in liquid nitrogen vapor phase. Analytical flow cytometry was used to check the purity and quantity of every magnetically sorted T cell population. Genomic DNA was isolated from every sorted fraction and measured by UV absorbance on a Nanodrop 2000c.

Using the deep immunoSEQ assay, multiplex PCR amplified TCR CDR3 regions from genomic DNA. For each cell subset, the extracted genomic DNA was distributed evenly across all wells of several immunoSEQ 96-well plates, and each plate served as one replicate. For sorted subsets, about 200 ng genomic DNA, equal to tens of thousands of T cell genomes, was loaded into each replicate PCR. Purified libraries were measured with a Qubit 3.0 fluorometer, size-checked on a Bioanalyzer 2100, and measured again with the KAPA Library Quantification kit. Each immunoSEQ 96-well plate was sequenced on its own single-read 150-cycle Illumina NextSeq 550 flow cell. In the paper's pipeline: The immunoSEQ output contained only junctional sequences without quality scores, so filtering could not match that applied to full-length reads. Sequences were annotated with PyIR, a Python wrapper for IgBLAST v1.9, using IMGT germline references to assign V/J genes and CDR3. Reads were removed for weak V/J assignments (E-value above 1e-6), missing CDR3, stop codons, out-of-frame junctions, or ambiguous translated residues. V3J clonotypes were defined as sequences sharing the same inferred V gene, J gene, and CDR3 amino acid sequence. Percentage overlap between repertoires was computed as shared unique clonotypes divided by the size of the smaller repertoire. RTK rarefaction, the Chao1 estimator, and Recon v2.1 estimates of unobserved clonotypes were used to assess repertoire richness. Generation probabilities were computed with OLGA for all TCRbeta clonotypes obtained by the gDNA method from a handful of donors. TCRdb took this table from immuneACCESS and kept in-frame rearrangements with V and J called. Such tables lack part of the clones; where checked against another copy, unresolved V genes explain under half of the gap, and the rest is unexplained. V, J and clone size are taken as reported in that table, and D and trimming were inferred from the DNA itself. Counted in this sample were 950,000 to 1,100,000 clones; about 76% of them appeared once. The leading ten clones occupy about 1.5% of the sample.

The V and J genes are TRBV5-4 and TRBJ2-3; TRBD2 matches 9 bases in the middle. This receptor was obtained from a young man in good health. The source material was memory CD4+ T cells sorted from blood. The cell subset or site tag for this specimen amounts to: CD45RA-negative fraction. Here is the DNA: TGTGCCAGCAGCTTGGGGGCTAGCGGGGTGGGTACGCAGTATTTT. Its translation reads: CASSLGASGVGTQYF.